This passage covers 22 T cell receptor beta chains from one sample sequenced in a study of long-term antiretroviral therapy in people with HIV. immunoSEQ v3.0 was run at survey level. This table comes from immunoSEQ multiplex PCR, and its TCRdb copy is limited to in-frame clones, with some not included. The table has 30,000 to 40,000 clones, around 74% seen once; the top ten hold approximately 3.7%. The sequencing here drew on unsorted PBMCs, taken 3 years after starting antiretroviral therapy. These receptors were taken from a man aged 50-59 years with HIV.

The chain is built from TRBV5-1 and TRBJ2-1; 9 positions agree with TRBD2. Germline-derived CDR1 and CDR2 are SGHRS and YFSETQ. After removal of 6 bases from V and 6 bases from J, the junction contained 10 bases not matched to a gene. The CDR3 length is 15 residues. The CDR3 DNA follows: TGCGCCAGCAACTGGGGCGGGGGGGCCGCCAATGAGCAGTTCTTC. Its translation is CASNWGGGAANEQFF.

By sample fraction, this clone is medium-sized. The chain couples TRBV12-5 to TRBJ2-7; 10 bases line up with TRBD2. This CDR3 has 15 amino acids. The J segment lost 7 bases and the V segment lost 6 bases, leaving 12 bases of the junction unmatched. The germline CDR1 and CDR2 sequences are LGHNT and FRNRAP. The DNA for the CDR3 is TGTGCTAGTGGATCCGCAGCGGGGGGGCCCTTTGAGCAGTACTTC. It is translated as CASGSAAGGPFEQYF.

This chain connects TRBV7-9 to TRBJ2-5, with a weak D call TRBD2 (5 bases). CDR1 SEHNR and CDR2 FQNEAQ come from the germline V gene (reference sequence). The CDR3 contains 14 residues. V was trimmed by 1 base and J by 5 bases, leaving 11 bases between them. Written as DNA, the CDR3 is TGTGCCAGCAGCTTAGGAGGGAGTGGGGAGACCCAGTACTTC. Its protein is CASSLGGSGETQYF. Using reference TRBV7-9 and TRBJ2-5 for the parts outside the CDR3, the full variable domain is DTGVSQNPRHKITKRGQNVTFRCDPISEHNRLYWYRQTLGQGPEFLTYFQNEAQLEKSRLLSDRFSAERPKGSFSTLEIQRTEQGDSAMYLCASSLGGSGETQYFGPGTRLLVL.

V usage is TRBV18 and J usage is TRBJ2-5; D uncertain. Per the germline V gene, CDR1 is KGHSH and CDR2 is LQKENI. V was trimmed by 1 base and J by 7 bases, leaving 4 bases between them. The CDR3 contains 11 residues. CDR3 protein: CASSPRWTQYF. CDR3 bases: TGTGCCAGCTCACCACGGTGGACCCAGTACTTC.

This chain joins TRBV28 and TRBJ2-1, with D perhaps TRBD2 (5 bases). Germline values: CDR1 MDHEN, CDR2 SYDVKM. V lost 7 bases and J 7 bases, leaving 20 bases between the germline ends. There are 15 residues in the CDR3. CDR3 residues: CASTPHFPADNEQFF. CDR3 nucleotides: TGTGCCAGCACCCCACATTTCCCAGCGGATAATGAGCAGTTCTTC.

J is TRBJ2-7 and V is TRBV6-1; TRBD2 is a possible D gene (6 bases). The V and J ends lost 1 base and 3 bases respectively, with 10 bases between them. Germline loops: CDR1 MNHNS, CDR2 SASEGT. The CDR3 loop spans 14 amino acids. This CDR3 reads CASSEDPGGYEQYF. The DNA for the CDR3 is TGTGCCAGCAGTGAAGACCCCGGGGGCTACGAGCAGTACTTC.

This chain uses TRBV6-1 with TRBJ2-5; 7 bases map to TRBD1. Germline V lookup: CDR1 MNHNS, CDR2 SASEGT. This CDR3 comprises 14 residues. V dropped 6 bases and J dropped 2; count of bases not matched to a gene: 6. The CDR3 DNA follows: TGTGCCAGCAGGGTGACAGGGCCACAAGAGACCCAGTACTTC. Translating gives CASRVTGPQETQYF.

This chain links TRBV27 with TRBJ2-7; 8 nucleotides match TRBD1. The CDR3 has 14 residues. The trim removed 6 bases at V and 6 bases at J, leaving 10 bases unmatched. Germline-derived CDR1 and CDR2 are MNHEY and SMNVEV (reference sequence). DNA of the CDR3: TGTGCCAGCAGCGTTACAGGGGGTGGTCGCGAGCAGTACTTC. Its translation is CASSVTGGGREQYF.

CDR3 in amino acids: CASSNQETQYF. The CDR3 region has the DNA TGTGCCAGCAGCAACCAAGAGACCCAGTACTTC. The chain links TRBV21-1 to TRBJ2-5. TRBV21-1 is classified as a pseudogene. The CDR3 is made up of 11 amino acids.

This clone was seen once. The gene calls are TRBV7-2 and TRBJ1-1, with 7 bases aligning to TRBD1. CDR3 length equals 15 residues. The V and J ends lost 1 base and 5 bases, in that order; junction bases with no gene match: 7. Germline assignment: CDR1 SGHTA and CDR2 FQGNSA. This CDR3 is CASSLEKGQLTEAFF. The DNA for the CDR3 is TGTGCCAGCAGCTTAGAAAAGGGACAGCTTACTGAAGCTTTCTTT. Supplemented by reference TRBV7-2 and TRBJ1-1, the full variable domain reads GAGVSQSPSNKVTEKGKDVELRCDPISGHTALYWYRQSLGQGLEFLIYFQGNSAPDKSGLPSDRFSAERTGGSVSTLTIQRTQQEDSAVYLCASSLEKGQLTEAFFGQGTRLTVV.

In this sample, this clone turned up a few times. The V call is TRBV5-1, the J call TRBJ2-7; TRBD1 matches at 7 bases. V was pared by 3 bases and J by 3 bases, with 0 bases of the junction left unmatched. The CDR3 spans 12 residues. CDR1 is SGHRS and CDR2 is YFSETQ in the germline V gene. Written as DNA, the CDR3 is TGCGCCAGCAGCTGGGACAGCTACGAGCAGTACTTC. It translates to CASSWDSYEQYF.

This clone was detected a few times. V is TRBV5-1 and J is TRBJ1-6; 7 positions agree with TRBD1. The CDR3 runs 16 residues. The germline CDR1 and CDR2 sequences are SGHRS and YFSETQ. Trimming cost V 2 bases and J 5 bases; bases outside gene matches: 7. The CDR3 DNA follows: TGCGCCAGCAGCTTACTGGCAGGACAGGATAATTCACCCCTCCACTTT. Translated, it gives CASSLLAGQDNSPLHF.

This clone was counted only a few times. The V and J genes are TRBV19 and TRBJ1-1; no definite D call. V was shortened by 7 bases and J by 4 bases, with 13 bases between the two germline ends. This CDR3 is 13 amino acids long. Germline CDR1 is LNHDA and CDR2 is SQIVND (reference sequence). CDR3 residues: CASTVGRVTEAFF. CDR3 in DNA: TGTGCCAGTACCGTCGGAAGGGTCACTGAAGCTTTCTTT.

This rearrangement joins TRBV28 to TRBJ2-2, with D hard to call. The ends were cut back, 5 bases at V and 4 bases at J, with 14 bases in the middle. Germline V lookup: CDR1 MDHEN, CDR2 SYDVKM. This CDR3 spans 15 amino acids. This CDR3 is CASSPQSAGTGELFF. The CDR3 DNA reads as TGTGCCAGCAGTCCCCAGTCGGCAGGCACCGGGGAGCTGTTTTTT.

This sequence joins TRBV7-2 and TRBJ2-5; the D gene is possibly TRBD2 (6 bases). Germline lookup yields CDR1 SGHTA and CDR2 FQGNSA. The CDR3 runs to 14 residues. V lost 5 bases, J lost 4 bases, and 14 bases lay in between. The CDR3 spells CASSRGTVGETQYF. CDR3 coding DNA: TGTGCCAGCAGCCGGGGGACCGTGGGAGAGACCCAGTACTTC.

The rearrangement links TRBV19 to TRBJ2-5; D might be TRBD2 (6 bases). The CDR3 is 15 residues long. V lost 3 bases and J 4 bases, leaving 15 bases between the germline ends. Germline CDR1 and CDR2: LNHDA and SQIVND (reference sequence). CDR3 residues: CASSMGLAFGETQYF. CDR3 sequence (DNA): TGTGCCAGTAGTATGGGGCTAGCGTTCGGAGAGACCCAGTACTTC.

The chain uses TRBV18 and TRBJ2-7; TRBD1 aligns across 10 bases. Trimming at V came to 4 bases and at J to 2 bases, leaving 8 bases not matched to a gene. The germline gives CDR1 KGHSH, CDR2 LQKENI. The CDR3 sequence is 16 residues long. The CDR3 sequence is CASSRSPGQGTYEQYF. CDR3 coding DNA: TGTGCCAGCTCACGGTCACCGGGACAGGGGACCTACGAGCAGTACTTC.

The V gene is TRBV5-1, the J gene TRBJ1-1; D ambiguous. This CDR3 is 14 amino acids long. Germline V gene lookup returns CDR1 SGHRS and CDR2 YFSETQ. V was shortened by 6 bases and J by 4 bases, with 16 bases between the two germline ends. CDR3 in amino acids: CASNRELMGTEAFF. In DNA, the CDR3 is TGCGCCAGCAATCGGGAGTTAATGGGCACTGAAGCTTTCTTT. The variable domain in full, completed from reference TRBV5-1 and TRBJ1-1, reads KAGVTQTPRYLIKTRGQQVTLSCSPISGHRSVSWYQQTPGQGLQFLFEYFSETQRNKGNFPGRFSGRQFSNSRSEMNVSTLELGDSALYLCASNRELMGTEAFFGQGTRLTVV.

This chain joins TRBV20-1 and TRBJ2-1, with D unresolved. Germline V lookup: CDR1 DFQATT, CDR2 SNEGSKA (reference sequence). The CDR3 covers 11 residues. Trimming cost V 1 base and J 6 bases, with 4 bases left between them. The CDR3 bases are TGCAGTGCTAGAGTTGTCAATGAGCAGTTCTTC. Translated: CSARVVNEQFF.

The chain couples TRBV7-9 to TRBJ1-5; a weak D match, TRBD1 (5 bases). Trimming stripped 2 bases from V and 5 bases from J, with 16 bases between. Germline CDR1 SEHNR, CDR2 FQNEAQ (reference sequence). The CDR3 extends over 16 amino acids. CDR3 DNA sequence: TGTGCCAGCAGCTTAAGAATGAGAGGGGAAGATCAGCCCCAGCATTTT. Protein sequence: CASSLRMRGEDQPQHF. Using reference TRBV7-9 and TRBJ1-5 for the parts outside the CDR3, the full variable domain is DTGVSQNPRHKITKRGQNVTFRCDPISEHNRLYWYRQTLGQGPEFLTYFQNEAQLEKSRLLSDRFSAERPKGSFSTLEIQRTEQGDSAMYLCASSLRMRGEDQPQHFGDGTRLSIL.

This clone appeared a single time. The V gene is TRBV2, the J gene TRBJ1-2; possible D gene TRBD1, 5 bases. Looked up from germline, CDR1 is SNHLY and CDR2 is FYNNEI. V was shortened by 5 bases and J by 6 bases, with 7 bases between the two germline ends. This CDR3 region has 11 residues. CDR3 region: CASSIGDGYTF. The CDR3, as DNA: TGTGCCAGCAGTATAGGGGATGGCTACACCTTC.

The genes are TRBV5-4 and TRBJ2-1; D gene ambiguous. The CDR3 contains 14 residues. Germline assignment: CDR1 SGHNT and CDR2 YYREEE (reference sequence). V shed 5 bases and J shed 0 bases, with 9 bases lying between them. The CDR3 DNA follows: TGTGCCAGCAGGGTAGAGAGCTCCTACAATGAGCAGTTCTTC. It encodes CASRVESSYNEQFF.